This T cell receptor beta chain comes out of a study of cytomegalovirus exposure and HLA in healthy donors. Study-level points and caveats: Researchers reported from a later analysis that most CMV-associated TCR beta chains appeared HLA-restricted. A later analysis found TCR association rates differed by HLA locus, highest for DRB1 and lowest for HLA-C. Most sequenced TCRs were rare (though some public TCRs occurred in many donors).

With regard to this clone: The antigen remains undetermined.

The primer mix had 60 Vbeta and 13 Jbeta primers. Data came from immunoSEQ multiplex PCR; TCRdb stores just in-frame clones and leaves some out. The sample yields about 73,000 clones, about 81% seen once. Per the germline V gene, CDR1 is SGHTA and CDR2 is FQGNSA. The V end was cut by 10 bases, the J end by 0 bases, with 13 bases between. The CDR3 contains 14 residues. Healthy individuals who donated bone marrow served as the donors. The TCR sequence derives from a man between 65 and 85 years old in good health and CMV-seronegative. Sequences were obtained from PBMCs. The rearrangement joins TRBV7-2 to TRBJ1-3; perhaps TRBD1 as D (6 bases). CDR3 region: CATGQPSSGNTIYF. The CDR3 nucleotides are TGTGCCACCGGACAGCCTAGCTCTGGAAACACCATATATTTT. The complete variable domain, with remaining parts taken from reference TRBV7-2 and TRBJ1-3, reads GAGVSQSPSNKVTEKGKDVELRCDPISGHTALYWYRQSLGQGLEFLIYFQGNSAPDKSGLPSDRFSAERTGGSVSTLTIQRTQQEDSAVYLCATGQPSSGNTIYFGEGSWLTVV.